The clone carrying this TCR beta chain was picked up a small number of times. Its specificity is not known. This sample was taken from a study of T-cell reconstitution after alpha-beta-depleted transplantation in children. Findings and caveats of the study: Where alpha-beta T cells came from about two months after transplant was reportedly several hundred expanded graft clones.

The J segment lost 5 bases and the V segment lost 3 bases, leaving 5 bases of the junction unmatched. From germline, CDR1 is MGHRA and CDR2 YSYEKL. The CDR3 has 16 amino acids. A library of TCRbeta sequences, prepared with unique molecular identifiers, was generated. TCRdb re-analysed the PCR reads in MiXCR, keeping a single row per CDR3 protein. The table lists about 900,000 distinct CDR3 sequences, 25% to 30% of them singletons. Sequencing used PBMCs, mostly from graft donor cells, obtained 360 days after TCRalphabeta/CD19-depleted stem cell transplant. This TCR was recovered from a boy in the first two years of life who had a stem cell transplant for SCID, so the T cells may come from the graft donor. The chain recombines TRBV4-1 with TRBJ2-1; 12 nucleotides align to TRBD2. This CDR3 reads CASSQLLAGGDNEQFF. The CDR3, as DNA: TGCGCCAGCAGCCAGCTTCTAGCGGGGGGGGACAATGAGCAGTTCTTC.